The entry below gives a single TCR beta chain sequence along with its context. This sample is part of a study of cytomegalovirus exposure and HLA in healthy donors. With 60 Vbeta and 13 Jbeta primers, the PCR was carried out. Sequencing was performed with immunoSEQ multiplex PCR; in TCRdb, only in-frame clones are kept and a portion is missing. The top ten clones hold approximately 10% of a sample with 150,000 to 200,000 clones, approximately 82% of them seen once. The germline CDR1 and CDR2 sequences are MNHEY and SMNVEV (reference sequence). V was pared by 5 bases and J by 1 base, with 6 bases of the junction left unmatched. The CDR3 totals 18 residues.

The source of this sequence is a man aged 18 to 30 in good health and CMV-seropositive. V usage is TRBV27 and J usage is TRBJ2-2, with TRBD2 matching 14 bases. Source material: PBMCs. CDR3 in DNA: TGTGCCAGCAGTCTAGGACTAGCGGGAGGCCGGAACACCGGGGAGCTGTTTTTT. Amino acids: CASSLGLAGGRNTGELFF.